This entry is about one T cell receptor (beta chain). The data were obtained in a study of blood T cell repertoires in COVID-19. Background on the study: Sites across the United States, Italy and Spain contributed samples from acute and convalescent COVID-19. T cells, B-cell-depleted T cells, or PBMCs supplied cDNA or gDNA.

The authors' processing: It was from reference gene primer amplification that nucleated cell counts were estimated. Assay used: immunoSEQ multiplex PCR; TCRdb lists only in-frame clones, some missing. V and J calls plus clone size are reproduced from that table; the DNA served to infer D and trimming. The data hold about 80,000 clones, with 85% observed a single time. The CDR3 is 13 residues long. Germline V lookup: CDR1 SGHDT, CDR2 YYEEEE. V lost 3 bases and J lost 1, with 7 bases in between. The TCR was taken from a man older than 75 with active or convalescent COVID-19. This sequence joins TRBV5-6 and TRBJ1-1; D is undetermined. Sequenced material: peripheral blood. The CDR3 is CASSSNRNTEAFF. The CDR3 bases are TGTGCCAGCAGCTCTAACAGGAACACTGAAGCTTTCTTT.